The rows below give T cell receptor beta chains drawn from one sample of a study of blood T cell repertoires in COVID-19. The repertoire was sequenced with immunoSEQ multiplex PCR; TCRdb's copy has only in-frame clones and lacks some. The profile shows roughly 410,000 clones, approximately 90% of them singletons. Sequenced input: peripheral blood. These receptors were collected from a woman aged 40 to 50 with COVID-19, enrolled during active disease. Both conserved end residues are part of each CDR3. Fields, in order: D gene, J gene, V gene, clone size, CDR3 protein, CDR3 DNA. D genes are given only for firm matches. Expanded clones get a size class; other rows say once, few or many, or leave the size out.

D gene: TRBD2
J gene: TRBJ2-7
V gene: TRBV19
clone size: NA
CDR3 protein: CASSIEAGVRYEQYF
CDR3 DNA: TGTGCCAGTAGTATAGAAGCGGGAGTACGGTACGAGCAGTACTTC

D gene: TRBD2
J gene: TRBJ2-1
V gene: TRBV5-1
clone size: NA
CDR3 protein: CASSLVSGSISYNEQFF
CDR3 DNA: TGCGCCAGCAGCTTGGTTAGCGGGAGTATCTCCTACAATGAGCAGTTCTTC

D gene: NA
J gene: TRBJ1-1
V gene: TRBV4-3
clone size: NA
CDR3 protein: CASSPGQINTEAFF
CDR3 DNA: TGCGCCAGCAGCCCCGGACAGATAAACACTGAAGCTTTCTTT

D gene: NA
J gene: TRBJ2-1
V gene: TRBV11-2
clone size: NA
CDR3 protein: CASSHLDTYNEQFF
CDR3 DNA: TGTGCCAGCAGCCATCTTGACACCTACAATGAGCAGTTCTTC

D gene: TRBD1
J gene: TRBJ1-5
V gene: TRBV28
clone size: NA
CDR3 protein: CASSFPLRDRLIQPQHF
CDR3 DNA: TGTGCCAGCAGTTTTCCCCTACGGGACAGGTTAATTCAGCCCCAGCATTTT

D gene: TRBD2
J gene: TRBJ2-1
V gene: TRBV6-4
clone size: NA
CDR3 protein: CASSELGLAGDAWSYNEQFF
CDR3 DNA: TGTGCCAGCAGCGAACTGGGACTAGCGGGGGACGCTTGGAGTTACAATGAGCAGTTCTTC

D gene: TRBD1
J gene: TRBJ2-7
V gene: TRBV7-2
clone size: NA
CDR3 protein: CASSVTGGSPYF
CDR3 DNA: TGTGCCAGCAGCGTGACAGGGGGCTCCCCTTACTTC

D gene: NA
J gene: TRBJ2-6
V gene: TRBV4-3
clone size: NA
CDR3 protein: CASSQRGNGETWSGANVLTF
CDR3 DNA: TGCGCCAGCAGCCAAAGGGGGAACGGTGAAACCTGGTCTGGGGCCAACGTCCTGACTTTC

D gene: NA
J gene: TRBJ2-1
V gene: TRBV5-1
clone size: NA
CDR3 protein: CASRPAGGYNEQFF
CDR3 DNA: TGCGCCAGCAGACCAGCAGGAGGGTACAATGAGCAGTTCTTC

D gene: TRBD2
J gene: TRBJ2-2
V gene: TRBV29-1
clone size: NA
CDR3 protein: CSVGDGGAANTGELFF
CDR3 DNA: TGCAGCGTTGGTGACGGGGGGGCAGCGAACACCGGGGAGCTGTTTTTT

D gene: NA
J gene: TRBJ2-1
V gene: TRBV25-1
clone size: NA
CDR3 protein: CASSAGTNNEQFF
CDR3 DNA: TGTGCCAGCAGTGCCGGGACAAACAATGAGCAGTTCTTC

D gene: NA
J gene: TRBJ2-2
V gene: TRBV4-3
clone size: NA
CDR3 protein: CASSQDIPGVQAGELFF
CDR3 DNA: TGCGCCAGCAGCCAAGATATTCCCGGGGTGCAAGCCGGGGAGCTGTTTTTT

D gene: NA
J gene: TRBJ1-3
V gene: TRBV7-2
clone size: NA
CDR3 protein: CASSVRLSSSGNTIYF
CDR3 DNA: TGTGCCAGCAGCGTTCGACTCTCCAGCTCTGGAAACACCATATATTTT

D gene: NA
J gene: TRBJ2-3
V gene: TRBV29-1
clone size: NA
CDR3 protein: CSVAGPYTDTQYF
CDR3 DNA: TGCAGCGTGGCGGGGCCTTACACAGATACGCAGTATTTT

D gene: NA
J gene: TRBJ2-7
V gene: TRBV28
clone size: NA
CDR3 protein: CASKRADSSYEQYF
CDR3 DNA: TGTGCCAGCAAACGAGCGGATAGCTCCTACGAGCAGTACTTC

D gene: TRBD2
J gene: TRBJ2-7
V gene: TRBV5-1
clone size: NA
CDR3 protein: CASSPYPSGRSYEQYF
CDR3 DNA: TGCGCCAGCAGCCCATATCCTAGCGGGAGGTCCTACGAGCAGTACTTC

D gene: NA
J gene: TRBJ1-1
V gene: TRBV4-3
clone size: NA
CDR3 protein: CASSPSDGEYRRNTEAFF
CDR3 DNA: TGCGCCAGCAGCCCCTCTGATGGGGAGTATAGGAGGAACACTGAAGCTTTCTTT

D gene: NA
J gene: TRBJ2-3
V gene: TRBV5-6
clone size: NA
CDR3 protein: CASSPTRLDTQYF
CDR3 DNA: TGTGCCAGCAGCCCTACCCGTTTGGATACGCAGTATTTT

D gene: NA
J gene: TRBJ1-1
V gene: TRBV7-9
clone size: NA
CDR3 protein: CASSLGFLGVNTEAFF
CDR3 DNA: TGTGCCAGCAGCTTGGGTTTTTTAGGGGTGAACACTGAAGCTTTCTTT

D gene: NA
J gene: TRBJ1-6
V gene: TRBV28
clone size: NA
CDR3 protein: CASSPGGLPRTPLHF
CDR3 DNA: TGTGCCAGCAGCCCCGGAGGGTTGCCTCGGACACCCCTCCACTTT

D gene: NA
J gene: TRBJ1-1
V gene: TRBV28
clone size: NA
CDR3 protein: CALGGLNTEAFF
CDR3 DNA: TGTGCGCTTGGGGGGTTGAACACTGAAGCTTTCTTT

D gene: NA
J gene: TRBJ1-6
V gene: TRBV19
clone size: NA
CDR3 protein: CASSTQGDNSPLHF
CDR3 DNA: TGTGCCAGTAGTACACAGGGAGACAATTCACCCCTCCACTTT

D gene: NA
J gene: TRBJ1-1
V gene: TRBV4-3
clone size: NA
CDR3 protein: CASSQANYGTSNTEAFF
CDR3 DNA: TGCGCCAGCAGCCAAGCCAATTACGGGACATCGAACACTGAAGCTTTCTTT

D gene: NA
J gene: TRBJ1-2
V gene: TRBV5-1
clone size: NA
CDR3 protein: CASSSTGRGGYTF
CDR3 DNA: TGCGCCAGCAGCTCGACAGGAAGAGGTGGCTACACCTTC

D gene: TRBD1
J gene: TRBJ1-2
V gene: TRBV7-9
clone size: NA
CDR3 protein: CASSSRRQGEYGYTF
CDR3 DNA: TGTGCCAGCAGCTCTCGCAGACAGGGCGAATATGGCTACACCTTC

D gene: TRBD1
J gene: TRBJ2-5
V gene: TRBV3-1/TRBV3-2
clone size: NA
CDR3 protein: CASSKQGAMKETQYF
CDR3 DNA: TGTGCCAGCAGTAAACAGGGGGCAATGAAAGAGACCCAGTACTTC

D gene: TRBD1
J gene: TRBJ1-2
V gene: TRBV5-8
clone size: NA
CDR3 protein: CASSPLIGTAPGKYGYTF
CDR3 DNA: TGTGCCAGCAGCCCCCTTATTGGGACAGCCCCGGGAAAGTATGGCTACACCTTC

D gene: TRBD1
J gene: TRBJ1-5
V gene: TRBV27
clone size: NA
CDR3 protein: CASRLGGPNQPQHF
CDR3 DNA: TGTGCCAGCCGACTAGGGGGCCCCAATCAGCCCCAGCATTTT

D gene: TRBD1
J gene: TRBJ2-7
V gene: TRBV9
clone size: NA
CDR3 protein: CASSVASGDRGSEEQYF
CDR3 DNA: TGTGCCAGCAGCGTAGCTAGCGGTGACAGGGGGAGTGAGGAGCAGTACTTC

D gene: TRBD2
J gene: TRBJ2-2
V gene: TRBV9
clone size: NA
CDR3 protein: CASSVYYLAGDTGELFF
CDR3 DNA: TGTGCCAGCAGCGTCTACTATCTAGCGGGAGATACCGGGGAGCTGTTTTTT

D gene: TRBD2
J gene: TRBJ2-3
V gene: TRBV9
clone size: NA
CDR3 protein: CASSVPQKLAGTTDTQYF
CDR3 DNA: TGTGCCAGCAGCGTCCCTCAGAAACTAGCGGGTACTACAGATACGCAGTATTTT

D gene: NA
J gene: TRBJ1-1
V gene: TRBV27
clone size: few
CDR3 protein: CASSPHIGRQGNTEAFF
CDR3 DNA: TGTGCCAGCAGCCCTCACATAGGCCGGCAGGGGAACACTGAAGCTTTCTTT

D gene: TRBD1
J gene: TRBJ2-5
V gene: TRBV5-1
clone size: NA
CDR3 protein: CASSLAGTEETQYF
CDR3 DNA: TGCGCCAGCAGCTTGGCCGGGACAGAAGAGACCCAGTACTTC

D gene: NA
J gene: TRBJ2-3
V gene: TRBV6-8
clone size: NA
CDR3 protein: CANQVCGPQKDTQYF
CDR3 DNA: TGTGCCAACCAGGTATGTGGGCCGCAAAAAGATACGCAGTATTTT

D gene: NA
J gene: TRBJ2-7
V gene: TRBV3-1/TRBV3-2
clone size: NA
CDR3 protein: CASSLPQPRGRAYEQYF
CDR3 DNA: TGTGCCAGCAGCCTACCCCAACCGCGGGGTAGGGCCTACGAGCAGTACTTC

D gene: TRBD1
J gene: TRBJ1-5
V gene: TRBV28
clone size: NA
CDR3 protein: CASTSDRDNQPQHF
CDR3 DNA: TGTGCCAGCACCTCGGACAGGGACAATCAGCCCCAGCATTTT

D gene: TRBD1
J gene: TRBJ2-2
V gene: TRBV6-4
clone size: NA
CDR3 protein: CASSDGQDTGELFF
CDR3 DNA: TGTGCCAGCAGTGACGGACAGGACACCGGGGAGCTGTTTTTT

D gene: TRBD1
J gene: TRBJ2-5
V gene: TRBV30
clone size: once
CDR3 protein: CAWTRDRAETQYF
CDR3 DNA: TGTGCCTGGACCCGGGACAGAGCAGAGACCCAGTACTTC

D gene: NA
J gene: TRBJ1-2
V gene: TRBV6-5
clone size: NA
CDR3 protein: CASVDGVRGYTF
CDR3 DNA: TGTGCCAGTGTGGACGGGGTTCGCGGCTACACCTTC

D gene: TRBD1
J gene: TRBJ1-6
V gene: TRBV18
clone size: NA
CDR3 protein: CASSPIPGQGFDNSPLHF
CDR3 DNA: TGTGCCAGCTCACCCATCCCGGGACAGGGGTTCGATAATTCACCCCTCCACTTT

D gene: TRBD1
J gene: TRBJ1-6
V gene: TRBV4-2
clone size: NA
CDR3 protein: CASSQVGTSGQGNSPLHF
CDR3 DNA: TGTGCCAGCAGCCAAGTAGGCACGTCGGGACAGGGGAATTCACCCCTCCACTTT

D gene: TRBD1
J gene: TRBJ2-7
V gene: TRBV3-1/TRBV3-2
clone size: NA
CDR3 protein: CASSYRGYEQYF
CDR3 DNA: TGTGCCAGCAGCTACAGGGGCTACGAGCAGTACTTC

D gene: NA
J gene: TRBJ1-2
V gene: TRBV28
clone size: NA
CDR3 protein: CASLTPVNYGYTF
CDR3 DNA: TGTGCCAGCCTTACGCCAGTTAACTATGGCTACACCTTC

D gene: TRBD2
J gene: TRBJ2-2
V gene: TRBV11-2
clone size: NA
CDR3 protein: CASSLRRPWRGAPTGELFF
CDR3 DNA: TGTGCCAGCAGCTTACGGAGGCCATGGCGGGGGGCGCCCACCGGGGAGCTGTTTTTT

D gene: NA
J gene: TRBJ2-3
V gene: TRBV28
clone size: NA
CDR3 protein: CASSLYAGASTDTQYF
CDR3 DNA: TGTGCCAGCAGTTTATATGCGGGGGCTAGCACAGATACGCAGTATTTT

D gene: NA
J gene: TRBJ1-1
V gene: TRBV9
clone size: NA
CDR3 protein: CASSVAVGGSATEAFF
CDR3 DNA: TGTGCCAGCAGCGTAGCCGTGGGGGGTTCGGCCACTGAAGCTTTCTTT

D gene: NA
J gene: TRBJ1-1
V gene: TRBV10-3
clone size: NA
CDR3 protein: CAISERTVMNTEAFF
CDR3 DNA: TGTGCCATCAGTGAGCGGACAGTCATGAACACTGAAGCTTTCTTT

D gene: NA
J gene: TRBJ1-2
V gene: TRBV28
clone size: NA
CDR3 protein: CASSLSGGVRGYTF
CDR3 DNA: TGTGCCAGCAGTTTATCGGGCGGGGTAAGAGGCTACACCTTC

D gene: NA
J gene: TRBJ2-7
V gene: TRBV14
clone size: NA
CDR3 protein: CASSQGDSWRYF
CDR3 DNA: TGTGCCAGCAGCCAAGGGGACTCTTGGCGGTACTTC

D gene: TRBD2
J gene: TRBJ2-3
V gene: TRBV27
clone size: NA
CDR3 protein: CASSAAGGPKDTQYF
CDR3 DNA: TGTGCCAGCAGTGCGGCGGGGGGGCCAAAAGATACGCAGTATTTT